The 7 T cell receptor beta chains listed next were all sequenced from one sample in a study of blood T cell repertoires in COVID-19. Clones were sequenced by immunoSEQ multiplex PCR, and TCRdb holds only the in-frame ones, with some missing. In the table there are 70,000 to 90,000 clones, over 75% of which are singletons. Sequencing was done on a sample of peripheral blood. The receptors here all came from a human donor in a cohort sampled during active COVID-19.

This CDR3 is CASGWGGTGFTDTQYF. In nucleotides, the CDR3 is TGCGCCAGTGGTTGGGGAGGTACGGGCTTCACGGATACGCAGTATTTT. This chain links TRBV5-1 with TRBJ2-3; D perhaps matches TRBD2 (6 bases). CDR3 size: 16 residues. The V gene's germline CDR1 is SGHRS and CDR2 YFSETQ. V was cut by 8 bases and J by 6 bases, with 25 bases left in between.

This chain's CDR3 is CSASRTGIYEETQYF. CDR3 in DNA: TGCAGTGCTAGTAGGACAGGCATATATGAAGAGACCCAGTACTTC. This chain joins TRBV20-1 and TRBJ2-5; 7 bases match TRBD1. Per germline, CDR1 DFQATT and CDR2 SNEGSKA (reference sequence). CDR3 size: 15 residues. Trimming removed 3 bases from V and 3 bases from J; junction bases left unmatched: 10.

The rearrangement joins TRBV28 to TRBJ2-1, with D possibly being TRBD2 (6 bases). Germline V gene data show CDR1 as MDHEN and CDR2 as SYDVKM. There are 12 residues in the CDR3. V was cut by 2 bases and J by 10 bases, with 9 bases left in between. The CDR3 sequence: CASSLLRGEQFF. In DNA form, the CDR3 reads TGTGCCAGCAGTTTACTTCGGGGGGAGCAGTTCTTC.

This clone came up a few times. Other DNA sequences in the same sample also yield this CDR3. The chain carries TRBV5-4 and TRBJ2-1; 11 positions agree with TRBD2. This CDR3 contains 16 residues. With 5 bases clipped from V and 0 bases from J, the junction kept 4 bases outside the gene matches. Germline V gene lookup returns CDR1 SGHNT and CDR2 YYREEE (reference sequence). The CDR3 is CASSFSGGGSYNEQFF. DNA for the CDR3: TGTGCCAGCAGTTTTAGCGGGGGGGGCTCCTACAATGAGCAGTTCTTC.

The CDR3 coding sequence is TGTGCCAGCAGCTTATCGACAGGGTCGGATACGCAGTATTTT. Its translation: CASSLSTGSDTQYF. This rearrangement joins TRBV7-9 to TRBJ2-3; 7 bases line up with TRBD1. V lost 2 bases and J lost 6; bases outside the gene matches: 5. Germline CDR1 is SEHNR and CDR2 is FQNEAQ (reference sequence). This CDR3 is built from 14 residues.

This clone appeared a few times. This chain joins TRBV2 and TRBJ1-5, with D perhaps TRBD1 (6 bases). The CDR3 is 14 residues long. From germline, CDR1 is SNHLY and CDR2 FYNNEI. Trimming took 5 bases from V and 2 from J, leaving 10 bases between them. The CDR3 sequence is CASSQQGGNQPQHF. The DNA of the CDR3 is TGTGCCAGCAGTCAACAGGGCGGCAATCAGCCCCAGCATTTT.

The rearrangement links TRBV6-2 or TRBV6-3 to TRBJ2-2; 10 nucleotides agree with TRBD1. Germline V gene sequence: CDR1 MNHEY, CDR2 SVGEGT. The length of the CDR3 is 17 residues. The V and J ends lost 5 bases and 6 bases, in that order; junction bases with no gene match: 12. The CDR3: CASSIFYGQGGSGELFF. The CDR3 DNA sequence: TGTGCCAGCAGTATATTTTACGGACAGGGGGGTTCCGGGGAGCTGTTTTTT.